These 24 T cell receptor beta chains were sequenced from one sample in a study of T cells in Graves' hyperthyroidism and ophthalmopathy. Amplified TCR beta CDR3 regions came from RNA transcripts. An initial round of RT-PCR targeting the TCR CDR3 relied on the HTBI primer set. One entry per CDR3 protein results from TCRdb running MiXCR on the multiplex PCR reads. The sample contains hundreds of thousands of distinct CDR3 sequences, less than 20% of which appear only once. The source material was blood. The receptors derive from a woman aged 18-35 years with Graves' hyperthyroidism.

This clonotype has ten or more counts. This rearrangement joins TRBV11-2 to TRBJ2-1; no clear D. The germline V gene has CDR1 SGHAT and CDR2 FQNNGV. This CDR3 has 14 residues. Trimming shortened V by 3 bases and J by 3 bases, and 9 bases separated the two germline ends. CDR3 loop: CASSLPPNYNEQFF. The CDR3 DNA follows: TGTGCCAGCAGCTTGCCTCCTAACTACAATGAGCAGTTCTTC.

This clonotype was seen repeatedly, ten times or more. V gene TRBV29-1 combines with J gene TRBJ2-5; 10 bases are shared with TRBD1. The V gene end was trimmed by 7 bases and the J gene end by 3 bases; junction bases not matched to a gene: 2. The length of the CDR3 is 12 residues. CDR1 SQVTM and CDR2 ANQGSEA come from the germline V gene. CDR3 residues: CSAGQGKETQYF. CDR3 nucleotides: TGCAGCGCGGGACAGGGGAAAGAGACCCAGTACTTC.

This clonotype was seen repeatedly, ten times or more. The gene calls are TRBV13 and TRBJ1-1; D unresolved. The CDR3 runs 15 residues. Trimming pared 4 bases from V and 3 bases from J, leaving 15 bases between. Germline lookup yields CDR1 PRHDT and CDR2 FYEKMQ (reference sequence). DNA of the CDR3: TGTGCCAGCAGCTACCGCCCCCCTCCTGACACTGAAGCTTTCTTT. Translating gives CASSYRPPPDTEAFF.

This clonotype was detected ten times or more. The chain combines TRBV27 with TRBJ1-2, with 8 bases matching TRBD1. J gave up 7 bases and V 5 bases, and 9 bases lay outside the gene matches. Germline CDR1 and CDR2: MNHEY and SMNVEV (reference sequence). This CDR3 region has 14 residues. This chain's CDR3 is CASSPPGGVRGYTF. The CDR3 nucleotides read TGTGCCAGCAGTCCCCCAGGGGGCGTTCGTGGCTACACCTTC.

This clonotype was seen repeatedly, ten times or more. The chain uses TRBV2 and TRBJ2-5; 13 bases fit TRBD2. There are 16 residues in the CDR3. Germline V gene data show CDR1 as SNHLY and CDR2 as FYNNEI. Trimming took 1 base from V and 2 from J; bases not matched to a gene: 1. The CDR3 sequence: CASSEGLAGGQETQYF. DNA of the CDR3: TGTGCCAGCAGTGAAGGACTAGCGGGGGGTCAAGAGACCCAGTACTTC. The whole variable domain, filled in from reference TRBV2 and TRBJ2-5, reads EPEVTQTPSHQVTQMGQEVILRCVPISNHLYFYWYRQILGQKVEFLVSFYNNEISEKSEIFDDQFSVERPDGSNFTLKIRSTKLEDSAMYFCASSEGLAGGQETQYFGPGTRLLVL.

The V call is TRBV12-3 or TRBV12-4, the J call TRBJ1-4; 8 bases agree with TRBD1. J gave up 2 bases and V 4 bases, and 9 bases lay outside the gene matches. The CDR3 totals 17 residues. The CDR3 region is CASSSPGTGWTNEKLFF. In DNA form, the CDR3 reads TGTGCCAGCAGTTCTCCCGGGACAGGTTGGACTAATGAAAAACTGTTTTTT.

This clonotype was recorded at least ten times. The chain is built from TRBV7-2 and TRBJ2-1; TRBD2 aligns across 9 bases. The trim removed 2 bases at V and 8 bases at J, leaving 4 bases unmatched. Germline V gene sequence: CDR1 SGHTA, CDR2 FQGNSA. This CDR3 region has 14 residues. CDR3 sequence reads: CASSLISGRYEQFF. CDR3 DNA: TGTGCCAGCAGCTTAATTAGCGGGAGATATGAGCAGTTCTTC.

The chain joins TRBV9 to TRBJ2-3; the D is unclear. Trimming took off 2 bases at V and 3 bases at J, with 10 bases between the two ends. The CDR3 contains 14 residues. The germline gives CDR1 SGDLS, CDR2 YYNGEE. CDR3 in amino acids: CASSVSPSTDTQYF. CDR3 DNA: TGTGCCAGCAGCGTGTCCCCGAGTACAGATACGCAGTATTTT.

As for this clonotype: A read error may be the cause here, since a much bigger clone is one base away. This chain joins TRBV25-1 and TRBJ1-2; no firm D call. Between the trimmed V and J ends, which lost 1 base and 8 bases, there was a span of 5 bases. Germline V gene sequence: CDR1 MGHDK, CDR2 SYGVNS. This CDR3 region has 11 residues. CDR3 in DNA: TGTGCCAGCAGTGAATTTATGGGCTACACCTTC. It yields the protein CASSEFMGYTF.

This clonotype has more than one count but fewer than ten. A junction end diverges from the germline sequence, so it may reflect a read error. V gene TRBV7-8 combines with J gene TRBJ2-7; D is uncertain. This CDR3 region has 14 residues. Germline V CDR1 and CDR2: SGHVS, FQNEAQ. The CDR3 is CASILYPSIPEQYF. In DNA, the CDR3 is TGTGCCAGCATCTTATATCCCTCGATCCCCGAGCAGTACTTT.

This clonotype was found a few times. The CDR3 is CASSVVASSTDTQYF. The CDR3 nucleotides are TGTGCCAGCAGCGTAGTAGCGTCTAGCACAGATACGCAGTATTTT. The chain is built from TRBV9 and TRBJ2-3, with a tentative D call TRBD2 (5 bases). From germline, CDR1 is SGDLS and CDR2 YYNGEE. The CDR3 totals 15 residues. The ends were cut back, 0 bases at V and 0 bases at J, with 8 bases in the middle.

This clonotype was seen at least ten times. The chain carries TRBV28 and TRBJ2-1; TRBD1 or TRBD2 may be the D gene (5 bases each). The ends were cut back, 3 bases at V and 2 bases at J, with 11 bases in the middle. The CDR3 length is 15 residues. Germline V gene data show CDR1 as MDHEN and CDR2 as SYDVKM. The CDR3 coding sequence is TGTGCCAGCAGTTTGGACGGGACCACCTACAATGAGCAGTTCTTC. This sequence encodes CASSLDGTTYNEQFF.

This clonotype was seen ten or more times. The rearrangement joins TRBV20-1 to TRBJ2-5, with 11 bases that match TRBD1. The CDR3 loop spans 15 amino acids. Germline V gene sequence: CDR1 DFQATT, CDR2 SNEGSKA (reference sequence). With 2 bases clipped from V and 3 bases from J, the junction kept 5 bases outside the gene matches. This CDR3 is CSARNGQGAEETQYF. CDR3 DNA: TGCAGTGCTAGAAACGGACAGGGGGCGGAAGAGACCCAGTACTTC.

V and J are TRBV9 and TRBJ1-3; D gene uncertain. Germline V gene data show CDR1 as SGDLS and CDR2 as YYNGEE. Trimming pared 4 bases from V and 2 bases from J, leaving 10 bases between. The CDR3 spans 14 residues. This CDR3 is CASSQAVTGNTIYF. The CDR3 nucleotides read TGTGCCAGCAGCCAAGCAGTTACTGGAAACACCATATATTTT.

A few counts support this clonotype. Since a much larger clone is just one base distant, this may be a read error. The chain couples TRBV27 to TRBJ2-1; 8 bases match TRBD2. Germline values: CDR1 MNHEY, CDR2 SMNVEV (reference sequence). This CDR3 comprises 15 residues. V lost 3 bases and J lost 7; bases outside the gene matches: 8. CDR3 amino acids: CASSFWAGGGNEQFF. DNA for the CDR3: TGTGCCAGCAGTTTTTGGGCGGGAGGTGGTAATGAGCAGTTCTTC.

The gene calls are TRBV3-1 and TRBJ2-5; perhaps TRBD1 as D (6 bases). Between the trimmed V and J ends, which lost 1 base and 9 bases, there was a span of 18 bases. Germline CDR1 LGHDT, CDR2 YNNKEL (reference sequence). This CDR3 comprises 15 residues. DNA for the CDR3: TGTGCCAGCAGCCAAGCCAGTCAGGGGTTGCAGGCCCAGTACTTC. Translating gives CASSQASQGLQAQYF.

This clonotype was detected many times. J is TRBJ2-2 and V is TRBV7-6; the match to TRBD2 covers 12 bases. The germline gives CDR1 SGHVS, CDR2 FNYEAQ. Trimming cost V 6 bases and J 4 bases; bases outside gene matches: 6. CDR3 length equals 16 residues. Here the CDR3 reads CASSPLAGGPTGELFF. As DNA, the CDR3 is TGTGCCAGCAGTCCTCTAGCGGGGGGGCCCACCGGGGAGCTGTTTTTT.

This rearrangement joins TRBV20-1 to TRBJ1-5; the D gene is possibly TRBD1 (6 bases). CDR1 and CDR2 from the germline V gene are DFQATT and SNEGSKA (reference sequence). Trimming pared 4 bases from V and 3 bases from J, leaving 22 bases between. This CDR3 has 17 amino acids. CDR3 sequence (DNA): TGCAGTGCTACCCGAGGACAGACCACCTTTTTCAATCAGCCCCAGCATTTT. It specifies CSATRGQTTFFNQPQHF.

This clonotype was seen repeatedly, ten times or more. This chain connects TRBV7-8 to TRBJ1-4; 9 nucleotides line up with TRBD1. With 3 bases clipped from V and 3 bases from J, the junction kept 14 bases outside the gene matches. CDR3 length: 19 amino acids. Germline V gene data show CDR1 as SGHVS and CDR2 as FQNEAQ. As DNA, the CDR3 is TGTGCCAGCAGCTTGCCGGGACAGGGATCTCGCGGGGCTAATGAAAAACTGTTTTTT. Amino acid sequence: CASSLPGQGSRGANEKLFF.

This clonotype was detected many times. V is TRBV10-3 and J is TRBJ2-5; 10 nucleotides line up with TRBD1. Trimming removed 6 bases from V and 4 bases from J; junction bases left unmatched: 11. The germline V gene has CDR1 ENHRY and CDR2 SYGVKD. The CDR3 has 16 residues. The CDR3 protein is CAIRAGDRGRRETQYF. CDR3 in DNA: TGTGCCATCAGGGCCGGTGACAGGGGGCGCCGAGAGACCCAGTACTTC.

This clonotype was seen many times. The chain couples TRBV7-2 to TRBJ2-2; 7 bases match TRBD1. The CDR3 runs to 15 residues. Germline values: CDR1 SGHTA, CDR2 FQGNSA. J was trimmed by 0 bases and V by 8 bases; bases with no gene match: 6. CDR3 DNA sequence: TGTGCCAGCGGATCCGGGACAGCGAACACCGGGGAGCTGTTTTTT. It codes for CASGSGTANTGELFF.

This clonotype showed up many times. CDR3 nucleotides: TGTGCCAGCAGGGGGGATCAGCCCCAGCATTTT. This encodes CASRGDQPQHF. The chain combines TRBV6-1 with TRBJ1-5; a possible D gene is TRBD1 (5 bases). Germline CDR1 MNHNS, CDR2 SASEGT. The V gene lost 6 bases and the J gene lost 5 bases, with 5 bases spanning the gap. This CDR3 region has 11 residues.

This clonotype was seen at least ten times. The chain is built from TRBV24-1 and TRBJ2-1, with 9 bases lining up with TRBD2. This CDR3 is 15 amino acids long. V lost 4 bases, J lost 4 bases, and 4 bases stayed unmatched. Germline loops: CDR1 KGHDR, CDR2 SFDVKD. The CDR3 DNA reads as TGTGCCACCAGTGAGCGGGAGGGACTTTACAATGAGCAGTTCTTC. Translated: CATSEREGLYNEQFF.

The J gene is TRBJ2-1, the V gene TRBV6-1; the match to TRBD2 covers 8 bases. The CDR3 has 14 amino acids. J lost 8 bases, V lost 5 bases, and 8 bases had no gene match. Germline CDR1 is MNHNS and CDR2 is SASEGT. CDR3 nucleotides: TGTGCCAGCAGTCTGCAGCGGGAGAGCTATGAGCAGTTCTTC. Amino acid sequence: CASSLQRESYEQFF.